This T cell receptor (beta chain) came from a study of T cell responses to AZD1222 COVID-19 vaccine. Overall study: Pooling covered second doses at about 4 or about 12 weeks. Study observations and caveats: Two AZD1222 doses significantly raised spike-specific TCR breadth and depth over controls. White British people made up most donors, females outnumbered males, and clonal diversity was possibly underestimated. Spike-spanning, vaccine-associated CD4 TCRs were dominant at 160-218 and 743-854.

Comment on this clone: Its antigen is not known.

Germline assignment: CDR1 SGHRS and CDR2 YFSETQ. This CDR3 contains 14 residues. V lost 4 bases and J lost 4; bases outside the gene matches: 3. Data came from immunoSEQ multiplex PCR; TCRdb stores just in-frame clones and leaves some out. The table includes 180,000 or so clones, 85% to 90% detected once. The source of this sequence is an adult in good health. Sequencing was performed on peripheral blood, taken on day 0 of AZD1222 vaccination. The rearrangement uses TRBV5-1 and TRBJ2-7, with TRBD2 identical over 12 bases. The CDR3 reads CASSTTSGSYEQYF. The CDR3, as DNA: TGCGCCAGCAGCACGACTAGCGGGAGTTACGAGCAGTACTTC.